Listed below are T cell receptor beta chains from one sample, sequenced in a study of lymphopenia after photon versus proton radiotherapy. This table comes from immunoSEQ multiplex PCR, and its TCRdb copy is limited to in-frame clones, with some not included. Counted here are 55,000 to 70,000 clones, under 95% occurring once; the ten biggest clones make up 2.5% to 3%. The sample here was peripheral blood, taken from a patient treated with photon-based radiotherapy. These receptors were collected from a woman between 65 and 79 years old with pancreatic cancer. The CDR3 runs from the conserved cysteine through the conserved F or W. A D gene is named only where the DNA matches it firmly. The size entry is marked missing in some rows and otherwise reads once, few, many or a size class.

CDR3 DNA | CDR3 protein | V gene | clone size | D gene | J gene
TGTGCCAGCAGTGCCTCCCGGGACAGGCCGAGCACAGATACGCAGTATTTT | CASSASRDRPSTDTQYF | TRBV6-1 | NA | TRBD1 | TRBJ2-3
TGTGCCAGCAGCGTAGATCTTGGACCCTCTCTCGGGGAGCTGTTTTTT | CASSVDLGPSLGELFF | TRBV9 | NA | NA | TRBJ2-2
TGTGCCAGTAGTACCCGGACAGGGTTTAAAAACACCATATATTTT | CASSTRTGFKNTIYF | TRBV19 | NA | TRBD1 | TRBJ1-3
TGTGCCAGCAGCCTCGTGGAAGGGGATGGTGAGCAGTTCTTC | CASSLVEGDGEQFF | TRBV11-3 | NA | NA | TRBJ2-1
TGTGCCAGCAGCACGGACGGAATGAGCTCCTACGAGCAGTACTTC | CASSTDGMSSYEQYF | TRBV5-4 | NA | NA | TRBJ2-7
TGTGCCAGCAGCTTAACAGGTTCCAACAATGAGCAGTTCTTC | CASSLTGSNNEQFF | TRBV7-9 | NA | NA | TRBJ2-1
TGTGCCAGTAGTACCGGACTAGGTAGGGGCAATGAGCAGTTCTTC | CASSTGLGRGNEQFF | TRBV19 | NA | TRBD2 | TRBJ2-1
TGTGCCAGCAGAGATCTCGAGGCCATGGGCCTTCAGTACTTC | CASRDLEAMGLQYF | TRBV2 | NA | NA | TRBJ2-4
TGTGCCAGCTCACCGGCAGGTATACCCTACGAGCAGTACTTC | CASSPAGIPYEQYF | TRBV18 | few | NA | TRBJ2-7
TGTGCCAGCAGCCAAGATGGGACTAGCGGTACCACAGATACGCAGTATTTT | CASSQDGTSGTTDTQYF | TRBV4-2 | NA | TRBD2 | TRBJ2-3